This T cell receptor beta chain was sequenced for a study of Graves' ophthalmopathy and Graves' hyperthyroidism. Turning to the study itself: The authors collected peripheral blood at initial diagnosis, before any treatment. Study-wide results and limits: Most thyroid-expanded clonotypes exceeding 0.001 frequency were also found in blood.

From fresh peripheral blood, around 11 ml in volume, the PBMCs were obtained. This clonotype was recorded many times. The antigen is unknown. Germline V gene data show CDR1 as SNHLY and CDR2 as FYNNEI. The CDR3 length is 14 residues. The junction had 9 bases not matched to a gene; V was cut back by 7 bases and J by 3 bases. RNA transcripts served as template for amplifying TCR beta CDR3 sequences. RT-PCR was first run with HTBI primers, then multiplex PCR in a second round. MiXCR, run by TCRdb on the multiplex PCR reads, gives a single entry per CDR3 protein. The table has 350,000 or so distinct CDR3 sequences, roughly 16% seen once.

The sequencing input was peripheral blood. This receptor was identified in an adult man with Graves' ophthalmopathy. The rearrangement joins TRBV2 to TRBJ2-7; 7 bases align to TRBD2. The chain's CDR3 is CASKVGRTSYEQYF. DNA of the CDR3: TGTGCCAGCAAAGTGGGGAGGACTAGCTACGAGCAGTACTTC.